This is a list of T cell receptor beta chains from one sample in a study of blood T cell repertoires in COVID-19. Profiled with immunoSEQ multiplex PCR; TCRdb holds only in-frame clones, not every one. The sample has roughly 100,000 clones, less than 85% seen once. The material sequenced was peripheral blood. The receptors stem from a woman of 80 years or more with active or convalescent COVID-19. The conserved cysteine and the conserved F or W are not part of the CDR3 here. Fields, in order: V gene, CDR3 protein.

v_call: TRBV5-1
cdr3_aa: ASSAGQGSVEQY

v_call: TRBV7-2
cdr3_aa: ASSLGEGGGNIQY

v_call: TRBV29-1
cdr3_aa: SVVRGLETQY

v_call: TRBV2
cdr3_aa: ASRRGQSGNTIY

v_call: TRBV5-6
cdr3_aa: ASSFFRGEQF

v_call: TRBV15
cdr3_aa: ATSLVSSGTYQETQY

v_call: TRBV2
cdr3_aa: ASSARAGGGSDTQY

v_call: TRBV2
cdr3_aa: ASTEGGLGTEAF

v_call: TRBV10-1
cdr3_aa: ASRTPTPNEQY

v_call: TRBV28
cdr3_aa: ASSSYRDQPQH

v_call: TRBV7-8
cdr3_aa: ASSLERGSPLH

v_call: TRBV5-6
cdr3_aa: ASTPLAGAYEQY

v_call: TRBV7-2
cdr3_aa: ASSLRGGSYNEQF

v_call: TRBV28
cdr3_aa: ASSLGGGGQRYGYT

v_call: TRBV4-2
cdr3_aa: ASSQDTQGPLTEAF

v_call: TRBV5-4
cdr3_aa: ASSLYRGGRAPETQY

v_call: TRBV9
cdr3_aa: ASSSWDSPREQY

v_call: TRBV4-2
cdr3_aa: ASSQVGQGDNSNQPQH

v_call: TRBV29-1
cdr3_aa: SVDQGPNQPQH

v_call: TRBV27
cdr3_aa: ASSFQGQVGTEAF

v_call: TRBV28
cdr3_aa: ASSLIRQGAYEQY

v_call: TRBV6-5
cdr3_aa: AAAGGRGETQY

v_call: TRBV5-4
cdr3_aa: ASSLAGALGEQY

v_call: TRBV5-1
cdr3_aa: ASSLSWDRELH

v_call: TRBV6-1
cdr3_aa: ASSEVRGTGYSNQPQH

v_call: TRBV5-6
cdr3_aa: ASSHWDRDNTEAF

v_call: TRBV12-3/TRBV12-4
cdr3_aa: ASSWEGAEAF

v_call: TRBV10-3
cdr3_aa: AISESRGGLEQY

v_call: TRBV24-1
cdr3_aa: ATSQGLEYNEQF

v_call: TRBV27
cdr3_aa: ASSTLDFGGWDEQF

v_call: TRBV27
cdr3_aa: ASSLGLAGPSTDTQY

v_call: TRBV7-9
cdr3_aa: ASSASGTGVGTLH

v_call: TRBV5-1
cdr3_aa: ASSRDRSGNTIY

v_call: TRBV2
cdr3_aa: ASTRGQGSYEQY

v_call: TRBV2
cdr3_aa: ASQSFETQY